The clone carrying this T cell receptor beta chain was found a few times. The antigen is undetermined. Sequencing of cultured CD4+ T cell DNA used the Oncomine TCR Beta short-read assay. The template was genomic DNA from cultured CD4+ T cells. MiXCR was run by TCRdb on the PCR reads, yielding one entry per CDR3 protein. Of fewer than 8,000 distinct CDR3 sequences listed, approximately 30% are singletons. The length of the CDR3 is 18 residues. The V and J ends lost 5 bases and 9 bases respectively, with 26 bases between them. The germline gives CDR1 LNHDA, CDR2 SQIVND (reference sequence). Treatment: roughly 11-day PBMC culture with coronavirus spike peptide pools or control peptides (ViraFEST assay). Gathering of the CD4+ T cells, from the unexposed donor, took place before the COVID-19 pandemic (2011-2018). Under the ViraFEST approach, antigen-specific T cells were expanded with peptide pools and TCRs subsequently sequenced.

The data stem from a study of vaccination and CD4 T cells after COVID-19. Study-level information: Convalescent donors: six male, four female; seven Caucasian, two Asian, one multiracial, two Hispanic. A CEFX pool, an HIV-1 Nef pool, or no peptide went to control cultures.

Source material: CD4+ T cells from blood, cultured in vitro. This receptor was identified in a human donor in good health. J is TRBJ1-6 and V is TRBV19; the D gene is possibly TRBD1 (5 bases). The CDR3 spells CASSPRPGTSIMGSPLHF. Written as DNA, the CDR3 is TGTGCCAGTAGTCCACGTCCAGGGACGTCCATAATGGGTTCACCCCTCCACTTT.